The entry below gives a single T cell receptor (beta chain) sequence along with its context. What it recognizes is unknown. This entry comes from a study of identical twins. MiXCR, applied by TCRdb to the 5' RACE reads, yields one record per CDR3 protein. The table records some 560,000 distinct CDR3 sequences, 9.6% of them present only once. The CDR3 extends over 14 amino acids. The V and J ends lost 9 bases and 4 bases respectively, with 20 bases between them. The germline V gene encodes CDR1 SGHDT and CDR2 YYEEEE. Study-level results: With beta out-of-frame sequences, excess sharing by twins was weaker.

These same data were also listed under a study on yellow fever vaccine responses in identical twins.

This TCR was recovered from a woman aged 18-29 years in good health. The sequenced sample was PBMCs. The V gene is TRBV5-6, the J gene TRBJ2-7; D perhaps matches TRBD1 (5 bases). CDR3 coding DNA: TGTGCCAACCACGTTTGGGGCAGGAGTTACGAGCAGTACTTC. It yields the protein CANHVWGRSYEQYF.